This TCR beta chain was captured by sequencing in a study of cytomegalovirus exposure and HLA in healthy donors. Study-wide results and limits: Several V segments, TRBV6-2 and TRBV6-3 among them, could not be told apart and were dropped. With further analysis later on, most CMV-associated TCR beta chains appeared HLA-restricted. Associated with cytomegalovirus, according to the listing, were around 160 TCR beta chains. Later analysis identified several of the most significant clusters that appeared linked to common viral pathogens.

As for this clone: Its antigen is unidentified.

CDR1 SGHRS and CDR2 YFSETQ come from the germline V gene. The ends lost 4 bases at V and 5 bases at J; junction bases unmatched: 10. The CDR3 sequence is 15 residues long. PCR primers comprised 60 Vbeta and 13 Jbeta primers. Only in-frame clones appear in the TCRdb table, and some are missing; sequencing was by immunoSEQ multiplex PCR. This repertoire shows over 150,000 clones, around 88% found once; its top ten account for about 0.85%. The clonotype comes from a woman in her thirties in good health and CMV-seronegative. Source material: PBMCs. The chain uses TRBV5-1 and TRBJ2-5, with TRBD1 identical over 8 bases. In DNA form, the CDR3 reads TGCGCCAGCAGCGCCGGACAGGGCTTCGGGGAGACCCAGTACTTC. Amino acids: CASSAGQGFGETQYF.